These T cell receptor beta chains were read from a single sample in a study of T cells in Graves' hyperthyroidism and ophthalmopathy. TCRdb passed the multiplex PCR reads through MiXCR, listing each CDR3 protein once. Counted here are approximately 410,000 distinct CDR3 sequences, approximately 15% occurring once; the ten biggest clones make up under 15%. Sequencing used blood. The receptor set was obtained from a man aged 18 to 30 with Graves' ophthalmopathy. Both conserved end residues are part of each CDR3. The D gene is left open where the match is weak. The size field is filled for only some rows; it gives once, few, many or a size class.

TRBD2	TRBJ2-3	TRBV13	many	CASSLTSGGAKDTQYF	TGTGCCAGCAGCCTGACTAGCGGGGGGGCAAAAGATACGCAGTATTTT
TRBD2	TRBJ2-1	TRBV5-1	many	CASSLAFSGDYNEQFF	TGCGCCAGCAGCTTGGCCTTTAGCGGGGACTACAATGAGCAGTTCTTC
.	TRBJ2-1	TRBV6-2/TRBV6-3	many	CASSFRRATSSYNEQFF	TGTGCCAGCAGTTTTCGTCGTGCCACGAGCTCCTACAATGAGCAGTTCTTC
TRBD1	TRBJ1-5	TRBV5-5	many	CASSSGQGNQPQHF	TGTGCCAGCAGCTCGGGACAGGGGAATCAGCCCCAGCATTTT
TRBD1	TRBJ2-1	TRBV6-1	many	CASGGQTYNEQFF	TGTGCCAGCGGGGGACAGACCTACAATGAGCAGTTCTTC
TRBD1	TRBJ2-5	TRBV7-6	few	CASSGKGPGQGGETQYF	TGTGCCAGCAGCGGAAAAGGACCGGGACAGGGAGGGGAGACCCAGTACTTC
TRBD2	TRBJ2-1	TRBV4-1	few	CASSQGWGGRPGEQFF	TGCGCCAGCAGCCAAGGGTGGGGCGGGAGGCCTGGTGAGCAGTTCTTC
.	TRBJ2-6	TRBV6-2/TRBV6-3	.	CASSYQHSGANVLTF	TGTGCCAGCAGTTACCAGCACTCTGGGGCCAACGTCCTGACTTTC
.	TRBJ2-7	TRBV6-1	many	CASSLTVHYEQYF	TGTGCCAGCAGTCTGACGGTCCACTACGAGCAGTACTTC
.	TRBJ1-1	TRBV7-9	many	CASSFRQADEAFF	TGTGCCAGCAGCTTCAGACAGGCAGACGAAGCTTTCTTT
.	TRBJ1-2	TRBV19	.	CASNSGTGLFGYTF	TGTGCCAGTAATTCCGGGACGGGCCTCTTTGGCTACACCTTC
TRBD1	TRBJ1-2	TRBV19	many	CASTTGTGVSYGYTF	TGTGCCAGTACCACCGGGACAGGGGTCTCCTATGGCTACACCTTC
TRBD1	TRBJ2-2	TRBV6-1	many	CASTKETGGYTGELFF	TGTGCCAGCACCAAGGAAACAGGGGGTTACACCGGGGAGCTGTTTTTT
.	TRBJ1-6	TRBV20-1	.	CSARDPGGSSPLHF	TGCAGTGCTAGAGATCCTGGGGGAAGTTCACCCCTCCACTTT
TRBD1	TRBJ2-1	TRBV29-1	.	CSVEDPERGLYNEQFF	TGCAGCGTTGAAGATCCCGAAAGGGGGCTCTACAATGAGCAGTTCTTC
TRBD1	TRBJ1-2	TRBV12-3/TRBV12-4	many	CASSSGQSNYGYTF	TGTGCCAGCAGTTCGGGACAGTCTAACTATGGCTACACCTTC
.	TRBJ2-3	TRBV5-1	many	CASSFTDLPSTDTQYF	TGCGCCAGCAGCTTCACCGACCTTCCGAGCACAGATACGCAGTATTTT
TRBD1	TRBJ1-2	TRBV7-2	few	CASSLVGGGFYGYTF	TGTGCCAGCAGCTTAGTGGGAGGGGGCTTCTATGGCTACACCTTC
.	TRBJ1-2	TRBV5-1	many	CASSLNRQMGYTF	TGCGCCAGCAGCTTGAATAGACAGATGGGCTACACCTTC
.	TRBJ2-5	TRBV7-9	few	CASSISLLETQYF	TGTGCCAGCAGCATAAGCCTCCTCGAGACCCAGTACTTC
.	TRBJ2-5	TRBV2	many	CASIEPSGRGTQYF	TGTGCCAGCATCGAGCCTAGCGGCAGGGGAACCCAGTACTTC
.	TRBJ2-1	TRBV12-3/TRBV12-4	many	CASSLPFSSYNEQFF	TGTGCCAGCAGTTTGCCATTCAGCTCCTACAATGAGCAGTTCTTC
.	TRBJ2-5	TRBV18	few	CASLPGRADGKTQYF	TGTGCCAGCTTACCGGGACGCGCAGACGGGAAGACCCAGTACTTC
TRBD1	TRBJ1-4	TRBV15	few	CATSRVGTGLEKLFF	TGTGCCACCAGCAGAGTGGGGACAGGGTTAGAAAAACTGTTTTTT
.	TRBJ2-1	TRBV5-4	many	CASSGRQSSYNEQFF	TGTGCCAGCAGCGGACGGCAAAGCTCCTACAATGAGCAGTTCTTC
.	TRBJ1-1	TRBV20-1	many	CSARVQAKNTEAFF	TGCAGTGCTAGAGTACAGGCTAAGAACACTGAAGCTTTCTTT
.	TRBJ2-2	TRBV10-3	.	CAISDLLVGELFF	TGTGCCATCAGTGATTTGCTCGTAGGGGAGCTGTTTTTT
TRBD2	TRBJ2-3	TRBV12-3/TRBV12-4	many	CASRGWAGGTDTQYF	TGTGCCAGTCGGGGCTGGGCGGGAGGAACAGATACGCAGTATTTT
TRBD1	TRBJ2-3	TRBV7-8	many	CASSWLDRGTDTQYF	TGTGCCAGCAGCTGGTTGGACAGGGGCACAGATACGCAGTATTTT
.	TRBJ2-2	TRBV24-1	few	CATSDSGELFF	TGTGCCACCAGTGATTCCGGGGAGCTGTTTTTT
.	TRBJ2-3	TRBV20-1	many	CSARDVWAADTQYF	TGCAGTGCTAGGGACGTCTGGGCTGCAGATACGCAGTATTTT
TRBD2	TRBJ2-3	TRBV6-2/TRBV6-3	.	CASRQSGLAGDTQYF	TGTGCCAGCAGGCAGAGTGGGCTAGCGGGAGATACGCAGTATTTT
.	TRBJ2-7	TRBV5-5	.	CASSLAKGRVSGEQYF	TGTGCCAGCAGCTTGGCCAAGGGCAGGGTCTCAGGCGAGCAGTACTTC
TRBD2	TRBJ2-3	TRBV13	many	CASSLVAGGFGNTQYF	TGTGCCAGCAGCTTAGTCGCGGGAGGATTTGGAAATACGCAGTATTTT
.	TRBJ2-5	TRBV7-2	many	CASSWDGRETQYF	TGTGCCAGCAGCTGGGACGGCCGGGAGACCCAGTACTTC
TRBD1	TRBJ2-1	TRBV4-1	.	CASSPPTGSNEQFF	TGCGCCAGCAGCCCACCGACAGGGTCCAATGAGCAGTTCTTC
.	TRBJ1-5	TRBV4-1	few	CASSQVGWGNQPQHF	TGCGCCAGCAGCCAAGTTGGCTGGGGTAATCAGCCCCAGCATTTT
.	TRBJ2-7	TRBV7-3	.	CASSLPGRGRGEQYF	TGTGCCAGCAGCTTACCGGGCAGGGGGAGGGGAGAGCAGTACTTC
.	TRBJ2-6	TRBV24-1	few	CATSDYVPGTPGSGANVLTF	TGTGCCACCAGTGACTACGTCCCGGGGACACCAGGCTCTGGGGCCAACGTCCTGACTTTC
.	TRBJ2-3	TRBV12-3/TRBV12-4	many	CASSLIRDTQYF	TGTGCCAGCAGTTTAATCCGAGATACGCAGTATTTT
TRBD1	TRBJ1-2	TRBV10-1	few	CASSPGQGESYGYTF	TGCGCCAGCAGTCCGGGACAGGGCGAGTCTTATGGCTACACCTTC
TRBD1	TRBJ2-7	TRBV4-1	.	CASSHFVRQGGSYEQYF	TGCGCCAGCAGCCATTTCGTTCGACAGGGCGGGTCCTACGAGCAGTACTTC
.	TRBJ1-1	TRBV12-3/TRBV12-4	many	CASSLTGTYTEAFF	TGTGCCAGCAGTTTAACCGGGACGTACACTGAAGCTTTCTTT
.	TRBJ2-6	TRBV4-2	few	CASSQDLGSGANVLTF	TGTGCCAGCAGCCAAGATTTGGGGTCTGGGGCCAACGTCCTGACTTTC
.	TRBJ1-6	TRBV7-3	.	CASSWDENSPLHF	TGTGCCAGCAGTTGGGACGAGAATTCACCCCTCCACTTT
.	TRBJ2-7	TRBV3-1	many	CASSQGAGRYEQYF	TGTGCCAGCAGCCAAGGCGCGGGACGCTACGAGCAGTACTTC
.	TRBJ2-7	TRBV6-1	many	CASSGVQGNYEQYF	TGTGCCAGCAGTGGGGTTCAGGGGAACTACGAGCAGTACTTC
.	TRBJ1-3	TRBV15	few	CATSPASGNTIYF	TGTGCCACCAGCCCTGCCTCTGGAAACACCATATATTTT
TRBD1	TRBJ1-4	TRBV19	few	CASSPRDSEKLFF	TGTGCCAGTAGTCCTCGGGACAGTGAAAAACTGTTTTTT
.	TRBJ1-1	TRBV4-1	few	CASSEEDGNTEAFF	TGCGCCAGCAGCGAGGAGGACGGGAACACTGAAGCTTTCTTT
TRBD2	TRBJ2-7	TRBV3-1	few	CASSPVLAGGPGEQYF	TGTGCCAGCAGCCCGGTCTTAGCGGGGGGCCCGGGCGAGCAGTACTTC
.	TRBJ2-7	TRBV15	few	CATSRALSAYEQYF	TGTGCCACCAGCAGAGCCCTTAGCGCCTACGAGCAGTACTTC
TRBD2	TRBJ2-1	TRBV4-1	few	CASSLLTSGGAYEQFF	TGCGCCAGCAGCCTCCTTACTAGCGGGGGGGCCTATGAGCAGTTCTTC
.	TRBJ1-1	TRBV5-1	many	CASRRATEAFF	TGCGCCAGCAGGCGGGCCACTGAAGCTTTCTTT
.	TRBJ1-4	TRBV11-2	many	CASSLRGGNPTNEKLFF	TGTGCCAGCAGCTTGCGGGGGGGGAATCCAACTAATGAAAAACTGTTTTTT
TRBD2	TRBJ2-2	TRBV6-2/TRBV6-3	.	CASSYNLWGGGTTGELFF	TGTGCCAGCAGTTACAATTTGTGGGGGGGGGGGACCACCGGGGAGCTGTTTTTT
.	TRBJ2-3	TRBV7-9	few	CASSSSDSRPADTQYF	TGTGCCAGCAGCTCATCGGACTCCCGCCCAGCAGATACGCAGTATTTT
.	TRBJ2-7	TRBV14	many	CASSQDSPGVFYEQYF	TGTGCCAGCAGCCAAGATTCGCCGGGTGTATTCTACGAGCAGTACTTC